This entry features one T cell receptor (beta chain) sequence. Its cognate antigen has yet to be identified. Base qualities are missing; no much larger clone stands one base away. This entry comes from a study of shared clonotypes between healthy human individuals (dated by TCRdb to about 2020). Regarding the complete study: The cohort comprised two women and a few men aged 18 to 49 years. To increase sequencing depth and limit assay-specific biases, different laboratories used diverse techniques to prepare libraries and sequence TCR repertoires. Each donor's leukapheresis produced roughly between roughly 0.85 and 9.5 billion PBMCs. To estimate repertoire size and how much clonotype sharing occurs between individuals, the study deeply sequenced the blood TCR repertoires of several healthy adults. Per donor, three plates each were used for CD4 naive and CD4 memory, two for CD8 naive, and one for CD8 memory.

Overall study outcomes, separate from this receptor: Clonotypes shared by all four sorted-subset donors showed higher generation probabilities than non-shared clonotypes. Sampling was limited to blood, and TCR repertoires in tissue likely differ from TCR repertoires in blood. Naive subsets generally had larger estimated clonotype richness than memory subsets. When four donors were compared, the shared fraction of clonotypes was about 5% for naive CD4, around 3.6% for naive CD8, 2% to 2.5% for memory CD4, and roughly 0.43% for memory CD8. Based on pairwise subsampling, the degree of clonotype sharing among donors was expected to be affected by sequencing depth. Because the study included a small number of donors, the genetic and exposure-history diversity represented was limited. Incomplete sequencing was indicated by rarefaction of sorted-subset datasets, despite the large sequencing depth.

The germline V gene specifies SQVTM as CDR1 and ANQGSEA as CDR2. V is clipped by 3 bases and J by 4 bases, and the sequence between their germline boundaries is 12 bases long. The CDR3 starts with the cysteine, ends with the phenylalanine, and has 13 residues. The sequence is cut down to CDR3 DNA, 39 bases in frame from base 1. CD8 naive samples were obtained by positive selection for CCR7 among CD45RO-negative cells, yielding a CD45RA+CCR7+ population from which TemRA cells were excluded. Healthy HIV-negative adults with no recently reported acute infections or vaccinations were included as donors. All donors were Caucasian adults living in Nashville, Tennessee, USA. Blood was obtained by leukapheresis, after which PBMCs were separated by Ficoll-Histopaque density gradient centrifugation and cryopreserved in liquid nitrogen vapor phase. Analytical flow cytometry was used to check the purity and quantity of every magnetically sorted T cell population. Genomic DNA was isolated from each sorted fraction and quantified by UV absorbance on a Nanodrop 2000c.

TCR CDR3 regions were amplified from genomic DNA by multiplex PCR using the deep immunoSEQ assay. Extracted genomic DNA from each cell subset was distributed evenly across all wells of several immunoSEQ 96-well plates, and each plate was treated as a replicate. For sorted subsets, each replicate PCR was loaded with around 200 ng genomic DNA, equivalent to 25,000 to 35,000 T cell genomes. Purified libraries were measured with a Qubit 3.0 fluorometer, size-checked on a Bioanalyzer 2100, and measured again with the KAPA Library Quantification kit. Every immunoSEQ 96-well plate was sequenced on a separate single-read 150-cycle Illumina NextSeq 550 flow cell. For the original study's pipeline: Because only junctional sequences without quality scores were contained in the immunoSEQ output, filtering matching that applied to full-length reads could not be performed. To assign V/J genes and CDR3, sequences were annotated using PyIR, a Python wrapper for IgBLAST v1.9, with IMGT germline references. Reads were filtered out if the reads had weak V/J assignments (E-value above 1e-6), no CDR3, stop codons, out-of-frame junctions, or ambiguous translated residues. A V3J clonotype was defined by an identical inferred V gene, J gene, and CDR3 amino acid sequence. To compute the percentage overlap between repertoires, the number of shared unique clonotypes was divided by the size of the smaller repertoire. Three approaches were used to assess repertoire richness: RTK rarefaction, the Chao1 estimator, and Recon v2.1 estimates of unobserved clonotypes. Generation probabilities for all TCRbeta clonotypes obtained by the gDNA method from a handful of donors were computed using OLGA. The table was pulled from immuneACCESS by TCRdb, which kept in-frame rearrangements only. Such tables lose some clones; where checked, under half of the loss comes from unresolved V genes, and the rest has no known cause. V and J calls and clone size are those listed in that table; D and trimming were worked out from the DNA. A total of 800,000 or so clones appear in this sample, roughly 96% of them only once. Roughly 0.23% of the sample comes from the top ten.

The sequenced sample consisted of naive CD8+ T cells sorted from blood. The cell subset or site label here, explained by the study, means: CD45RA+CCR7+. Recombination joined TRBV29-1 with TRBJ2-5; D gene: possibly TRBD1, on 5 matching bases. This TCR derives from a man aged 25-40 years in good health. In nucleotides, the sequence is TGCAGCGTTGATCTCCCAGGGCGAGAGACCCAGTACTTC. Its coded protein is CSVDLPGRETQYF.